This T cell receptor (beta chain) derives from a study of pediatric ulcerative colitis. Study-level background: Disease was pancolitis in several and left-sided in two, histology-confirmed.

Here immunoSEQ multiplex PCR was the method, and the copy in TCRdb shows in-frame clones only, minus some. The data show tens of thousands of clones, with 75% seen just once and around 7.8% held by the top ten. This clone was seen once. The antigen remains unidentified. Trimming removed 5 bases from V and 6 bases from J, with 20 bases in between. Germline CDR1 and CDR2: MNHEY and SMNVEV (reference sequence). The CDR3 totals 15 residues. Findings of the study overall: Rectal pinch biopsies may include blood-derived T cells. In rectum, acute severe colitis had expanded clones and less diversity.

The rectum was sampled with one to two pinch biopsies at colonoscopy. The chain recombines TRBV27 with TRBJ2-7; D remains ambiguous. This sequence was found in a boy between 10 and 17 years old with severe ulcerative colitis. Input material: gut tissue. CDR3: CASSPMASPRSEQYF. DNA of the CDR3: TGTGCCAGCAGTCCGATGGCCTCACCGAGAAGCGAGCAGTACTTC.